These 20 T cell receptor beta chains came from one sample sequenced in a study of blood T cell repertoires in COVID-19. The method was immunoSEQ multiplex PCR; TCRdb's version includes in-frame clones alone and lacks a portion of them. The data show roughly 140,000 clones, roughly 71% seen once. The sequenced sample was peripheral blood. These receptors were collected from a woman over 75 with acute or convalescent COVID-19.

The rearrangement links TRBV29-1 to TRBJ1-1; maybe TRBD1 (5 bases). The germline V and J ends were trimmed by 7 bases and 9 bases, with 15 bases remaining between them. Germline CDR1 and CDR2: SQVTM and ANQGSEA. The CDR3 loop spans 11 amino acids. CDR3 sequence: CSASVGAKAFF. The CDR3 DNA is TGCAGCGCCTCAGTAGGGGCAAAAGCTTTCTTT.

CDR3 DNA sequence: TGTGCCAGCAGTGAGGACAATACCTACGAGCAGTACTTC. It encodes CASSEDNTYEQYF. The rearrangement links TRBV6-1 to TRBJ2-7; D may be TRBD1 (5 bases). The germline gives CDR1 MNHNS, CDR2 SASEGT. This CDR3 contains 13 residues. V was cut by 3 bases and J by 2 bases, with 8 bases left in between.

This chain joins TRBV19 and TRBJ1-2; D remains ambiguous. Trimming removed 3 bases at V and 10 bases at J, with 18 bases between. The CDR3 covers 14 residues. In germline, CDR1 is LNHDA, CDR2 SQIVND (reference sequence). The CDR3 nucleotides read TGTGCCAGTAGTATGTCCAGGTCTATGGTTGACTACACCTTC. It codes for CASSMSRSMVDYTF.

Concerning this clone: A junction boundary mismatches the germline segment, possibly from a read error. V is TRBV19 and J is TRBJ1-2; D unclear. This CDR3 contains 14 residues. Per the germline V gene, CDR1 is LNHDA and CDR2 is SQIVND (reference sequence). CDR3 protein: CASSTRDLGPGHTF. Here the CDR3 DNA reads TGTGCCAGTAGTACCCGGGATTTGGGCCCTGGCCACACCTTC.

The chain employs TRBV14 and TRBJ1-3; a possible D gene is TRBD1 (6 bases). V shed 1 base and J shed 3 bases, with 10 bases lying between them. Per germline, CDR1 SGHDN and CDR2 FVKESK. This CDR3 comprises 15 residues. The DNA for the CDR3 is TGTGCCAGCAGCCAAGCCAGGGGATATGGAAACACCATATATTTT. Translation gives CASSQARGYGNTIYF.

This chain links TRBV12-3 or TRBV12-4 with TRBJ1-1; a weak D match, TRBD1 (5 bases). The ends were cut back, 6 bases at V and 10 bases at J, with 15 bases in the middle. CDR3 size: 12 residues. CDR3 protein: CASSLTDLGAFF. In nucleotides, the CDR3 is TGTGCCAGCAGCCTGACAGACCTCGGAGCTTTCTTT.

This clone was observed a handful of times. V gene TRBV4-1 combines with J gene TRBJ1-1; D call uncertain. Germline CDR1 and CDR2: MGHRA and YSYEKL. This CDR3 region has 15 residues. V dropped 0 bases and J dropped 2 bases, with 10 bases sitting between them. CDR3 coding DNA: TGCGCCAGCAGCCAAGATAGGAGATTCAACACTGAAGCTTTCTTT. Protein sequence: CASSQDRRFNTEAFF.

V and J are TRBV7-3 and TRBJ2-1; D gene unclear. The germline CDR1 and CDR2 sequences are SGHTA and FQGTGA. Trimming removed 2 bases from V and 11 bases from J, with 7 bases in between. The CDR3 is 11 amino acids. The CDR3 sequence is CASSLGPKQFF. The CDR3 DNA reads TGTGCCAGCAGCTTAGGGCCAAAGCAGTTCTTC.

The rearrangement joins TRBV7-9 to TRBJ1-1; D not certain. The length of the CDR3 is 14 residues. V was cut by 5 bases and J by 0 bases, with 10 bases left in between. Germline CDR1 and CDR2: SEHNR and FQNEAQ (reference sequence). The CDR3 sequence is CASSPGLMNTEAFF. The CDR3, as DNA: TGTGCCAGCAGCCCAGGACTGATGAACACTGAAGCTTTCTTT.

The chain combines TRBV5-8 with TRBJ2-1, with 10 bases identical to TRBD2. This CDR3 is built from 17 residues. Germline-derived CDR1 and CDR2 are SGHTS and YDEGEE. V was clipped by 3 bases and J by 3 bases; unmatched bases: 9. The CDR3 coding sequence is TGTGCCAGCAGCTCGGGGGCCGAGCGGGAGGGCTACAATGAGCAGTTCTTC. This sequence encodes CASSSGAEREGYNEQFF.

The J gene is TRBJ2-3, the V gene TRBV4-1; D unclear. The CDR3 has 15 amino acids. V gave up 0 bases and J gave up 2 bases, with 9 bases separating them. CDR1 MGHRA and CDR2 YSYEKL come from the germline V gene. CDR3 amino acids: CASSQDFPNTDTQYF. The DNA of the CDR3 is TGCGCCAGCAGCCAAGATTTTCCCAACACAGATACGCAGTATTTT.

The chain carries TRBV6-5 and TRBJ1-2, with D tentatively TRBD1 (5 bases). The CDR3 has 10 amino acids. V shed 9 bases and J shed 4 bases, with 6 bases lying between them. Germline CDR1 MNHEY, CDR2 SVGAGI. The CDR3 coding sequence is TGTGCCAGGGACATCTATGGCTACACCTTC. This translates into CARDIYGYTF.

The chain links TRBV6-2 or TRBV6-3 to TRBJ2-2; 7 bases fit TRBD1. This CDR3 is built from 16 residues. The J segment lost 2 bases and the V segment lost 0 bases, leaving 3 bases of the junction unmatched. Germline CDR1 is MNHEY and CDR2 is SVGEGT. The CDR3 protein is CASSYSGTANTGELFF. The CDR3, as DNA: TGTGCCAGCAGTTACTCCGGGACAGCTAACACCGGGGAGCTGTTTTTT.

This clone is a singleton in its sample. V and J are TRBV7-2 and TRBJ2-2, with D possibly TRBD1 on 6 matching bases. In germline, CDR1 is SGHTA, CDR2 FQGNSA. This CDR3 spans 16 amino acids. Trimming took off 2 bases at V and 4 bases at J, with 14 bases between the two ends. Here the CDR3 DNA reads TGTGCCAGCAGCTTAATGATGGGGGCAGGCACCGGGGAGCTGTTTTTT. It is translated as CASSLMMGAGTGELFF.

The CDR3 loop is CAISVRDFGFPGELFF. The CDR3 DNA reads as TGTGCCATCAGTGTAAGGGACTTCGGGTTCCCCGGGGAGCTGTTTTTT. The rearrangement joins TRBV10-3 to TRBJ2-2; possibly TRBD2 for D (6 bases). Trimming removed 4 bases from V and 6 bases from J, with 18 bases in between. The V gene's germline CDR1 is ENHRY and CDR2 SYGVKD. The CDR3 totals 16 residues.

The chain joins TRBV5-1 to TRBJ2-7, with 8 bases matching TRBD2. Germline CDR1 reads SGHRS; CDR2 reads YFSETQ. The CDR3 has 15 amino acids. Trimming took 4 bases from V and 6 from J; bases not matched to a gene: 12. The CDR3 nucleotides are TGCGCCAGCAGCCAATACCCGGGAGGGCTAAGCGAGCAGTACTTC. Translated: CASSQYPGGLSEQYF.

This chain connects TRBV6-5 to TRBJ1-2; D unclear. The CDR3 covers 13 residues. V lost 2 bases to trimming and J lost 0 bases, with 4 bases between them. Per the germline V gene, CDR1 is MNHEY and CDR2 is SVGAGI. Here the CDR3 reads CASSYEANYGYTF. Written as DNA, the CDR3 is TGTGCCAGCAGTTACGAGGCTAACTATGGCTACACCTTC.

The chain couples TRBV5-1 to TRBJ1-5; the match to TRBD1 covers 8 bases. V lost 3 bases, J lost 4 bases, and 6 bases stayed unmatched. The CDR3 is 15 amino acids. The V gene's germline CDR1 is SGHRS and CDR2 YFSETQ. The CDR3, as DNA: TGCGCCAGCAGCTATGGACAGGGCCCTAATCAGCCCCAGCATTTT. This encodes CASSYGQGPNQPQHF.

The chain recombines TRBV11-3 with TRBJ1-3; TRBD1 matches 11 bases. V was pared by 3 bases and J by 2 bases, with 3 bases of the junction left unmatched. Germline V gene data show CDR1 as SGHNT and CDR2 as YENEEA. The CDR3 totals 16 residues. The CDR3 region is CASSFGQGAAGNTIYF. The CDR3 DNA reads TGTGCCAGCAGCTTCGGACAGGGGGCAGCTGGAAACACCATATATTTT.

This chain connects TRBV28 to TRBJ1-6; unclear D gene. The germline V gene encodes CDR1 MDHEN and CDR2 SYDVKM. The CDR3 runs to 11 residues. V was cut by 9 bases and J by 8 bases, with 8 bases left in between. CDR3 region: CASGRDSPLHF. CDR3 DNA: TGTGCCAGTGGGAGGGATTCACCCCTCCACTTT.